The T cell receptor (beta chain) described here comes from a study of blood T cell repertoires in COVID-19 (dated by TCRdb to between 2020 and 2021). In terms of the full investigation: The collaborator samples originated in the United States, Italy and Spain and spanned the acute and convalescent phases of COVID-19. The prospective study material was composed of cDNA or gDNA derived from T cells, B-cell-depleted T cells, or PBMCs. Subjects who had been exposed to COVID-19, were actively infected with it, or had recovered from it provided the deeply sampled blood TCRbeta repertoires that made up the dataset. A freely available public database, intended as a resource for researchers studying the immune response to SARS-CoV-2, is where the repertoires were released. The samples were drawn from two sources: the first 160 participants of the ongoing ImmuneRACE study, and over 950 subjects contributed by 6 global collaborators. A de-identified subject ID, COVID-19 status, age in years and sex were almost always included in the sample metadata. Where available, HLA class I and class II types were obtained from metadata supplied by the sample provider rather than from assay-based typing.

In regard to this clone: The specificity of this receptor is unknown. Base qualities are not provided; no much larger clone lies one nucleotide away.

One collaborating source in Seattle enrolled patients while the patients were actively infected and followed the patients over time throughout the course of disease. Collaborating institutions collected whole blood in K2EDTA tubes following their own protocols. Collaborator samples were shipped for TCRbeta analysis as frozen whole blood, isolated PBMCs, or DNA extracted from either sample type. Trimming costs V 3 bases and J 0 bases, and their ends lie 19 bases apart. From the cysteine up to the phenylalanine, the CDR3 has a length of 17 residues. CDR3 DNA only is kept here, 51 bases in frame from base 1. The germline V gene (reference sequence) provides CDR1 SGHNT and CDR2 YYREEE. TCRbeta CDR3 regions were amplified from genomic DNA by means of the immunoSEQ Assay, a bias-controlled multiplex PCR. From the authors' description of their analysis: Nucleated cell counts per sample were estimated from amplification of reference gene primers within the assay. Sequence reads were collapsed and filtered to measure the absolute abundance of every unique TCRbeta CDR3 rearrangement. For each sample, productive Simpson clonality was calculated as the square root of Simpson's diversity index over productive rearrangements. As stored in TCRdb, this immuneACCESS dataset retains in-frame rearrangements with V and J assigned. A fraction of the clones does not appear; measured against another copy, unresolved V genes explain less than half of the discrepancy, and the remainder lacks a known reason. Clonal size and the V and J genes are those of that table, whereas D and trimming came from the DNA. This sample is represented by over 200,000 clones; roughly 90% of them were singletons. The leading ten clones occupy 0.82% of the sample.

Results and caveats for the whole study, not just this receptor: How much clinical and demographic metadata was included differed by source and by participant, and the metadata was provided uncurated.

The sample was peripheral blood. The TCR originated in a man in his 60s with COVID-19, enrolled during active disease. The receptor chain draws on TRBV5-4 and TRBJ2-7; a tentative D match to TRBD2 spans 6 bases. CDR3 protein: CASSSPAGSGSSYEQYF. The DNA sequence is given as TGTGCCAGCAGCTCCCCCGCGGGGAGCGGAAGCTCCTACGAGCAGTACTTC.